This TCR beta chain stems from a study of T cells after yellow fever vaccination. Overall study results and limits: Re-detected after boosting: most primary clones, more than 95% of CD4 and 75% to 90% of CD8. Researchers noted that a small share of clonotypes showed up in both CD4 and CD8 compartments. Though weaker, the secondary response peaked faster, on day 5 versus 15.

The authors made TCR cDNA by 5'RACE template switching, adding a universal primer site and UMIs. TCRdb re-called the 5' RACE reads through MiXCR, storing one row per CDR3 protein. The table records 450,000 to 600,000 distinct CDR3 sequences, 13% of them present only once. Worth noting for this clonotype: Its antigen is currently unknown.

The material sequenced was PBMCs, taken on the day of the yellow fever booster vaccination. This clonotype was sampled from a young man who received the YFV17D yellow fever vaccine.

CDR3 protein: CAISPRDNEQFF. The CDR3 bases are TGTGCCATCAGTCCGAGGGACAATGAGCAGTTCTTC. The genes are TRBV10-3 and TRBJ2-1, with D perhaps matching TRBD2 (5 bases). Germline-derived CDR1 and CDR2 are ENHRY and SYGVKD. The germline V and J ends were trimmed by 5 bases and 5 bases, with 7 bases remaining between them. The CDR3 contains 12 residues.